The sequence of this T cell receptor beta chain was determined in a study of T cells in Graves' hyperthyroidism and ophthalmopathy. Amplification yielded TCR beta CDR3 regions, with RNA transcripts as the source. HTBI primers drove first-round RT-PCR of the TCR CDR3. TCRdb reanalysed the multiplex PCR reads using MiXCR and keeps one entry per CDR3 protein. The sample includes 300,000 to 450,000 distinct CDR3 sequences, roughly 14% of them seen just once. From germline, CDR1 is SGHDT and CDR2 YYEEEE. V lost 2 bases and J lost 2, with 11 bases in between. This CDR3 has 14 residues. This clonotype came up many times. Its specificity is unknown. Points from the study as a whole: Separation of ophthalmopathy from stable hyperthyroidism was achieved by a 13 V-J model.

The chain links TRBV5-6 to TRBJ2-7; D might be TRBD1 (6 bases). Sequenced: blood. The TCR originated in a woman younger than 45 with Graves' ophthalmopathy. This chain's CDR3 is CASSFPGHTYEQYF. CDR3 DNA: TGTGCCAGCAGCTTTCCGGGACATACCTACGAGCAGTACTTC.